This T cell receptor (beta chain) is from a study of blood T cell repertoires in COVID-19. Study background: T cells, B-cell-depleted T cells, or PBMCs supplied cDNA or gDNA.

Authors' processing steps: By means of reference gene primer amplification, nucleated cell counts were estimated. Profiling relied on immunoSEQ multiplex PCR, and the TCRdb table lists in-frame clones only, not all of them. The V and J calls and clone size are taken from that table; D and trimming were inferred from the DNA. The data contain under 200,000 clones, about 83% of them singletons. The sample consisted of peripheral blood. The sequence was collected from a man aged 55-75 years with acute or convalescent COVID-19.

The CDR3 nucleotides are TGTGCCAGCAGCTTGGCCGGCAGGGGTAGCTATGGCTACACCTTC. As protein: CASSLAGRGSYGYTF. The V and J genes are TRBV5-6 and TRBJ1-2; D might be TRBD1 (6 bases). This CDR3 is built from 15 residues. V was shortened by 0 bases and J by 4 bases, with 13 bases between the two germline ends. Germline V lookup: CDR1 SGHDT, CDR2 YYEEEE.